These T cell receptor beta chains were read from a single sample in a study of monozygotic twins with inflammatory bowel disease. After re-calling the 5' RACE reads, TCRdb lists one entry per CDR3 protein, DNA absent. This sample's table reports a few hundred thousand distinct CDR3 sequences. Sequenced input: blood. All receptors come from a human donor with ulcerative colitis or Crohn's disease, or a healthy co-twin of an affected twin (not recorded which). Both conserved end residues are part of each CDR3. Fields, in order: V gene, J gene, CDR3 protein.

>TRBV20-1|TRBJ1-5
CSARRQGPLNQPQHF
>TRBV29-1|TRBJ2-3
CSVGGGTVADTQYF
>TRBV12-3/TRBV12-4|TRBJ2-5
CASSFRGDGQETQYF
>TRBV25-1|TRBJ1-2
CASSAPGRNYGYTF
>TRBV5-1|TRBJ2-5
CASSEATGQETQYF
>TRBV12-3/TRBV12-4|TRBJ2-2
CASNGQGFTGELFF
>TRBV18|TRBJ2-2
CASDSTGELFF
>TRBV20-1|TRBJ2-5
CSAQKGGSETQYF
>TRBV2|TRBJ2-5
CASGGYQTQYF
>TRBV4-1|TRBJ2-2
CASSQVEFSGELFF
>TRBV11-2|TRBJ1-1
CASSSAGGEYVNTEAFF
>TRBV11-2|TRBJ2-1
CASSLSGEYNEQFF
>TRBV29-1|TRBJ1-2
CSVEALPGSGYTF
>TRBV6-1|TRBJ2-2
CASTGRSFVTGELFF
>TRBV27|TRBJ2-7
CASSTFAGGNYEQYF
>TRBV29-1|TRBJ1-1
CSTVQGASNTEAFF
>TRBV4-1|TRBJ2-7
CASSQPGTGAYEQYF
>TRBV15|TRBJ1-6
CATSAVGQSPLHF
>TRBV5-1|TRBJ2-7
CASSPRQGFFEQYF
>TRBV11-3|TRBJ1-1
CASSFTGATEAFF
>TRBV6-1|TRBJ1-3
CASSPTGDTPRAGNTIYF
>TRBV5-1|TRBJ2-7
CASSQSDRGEQYF
>TRBV4-1|TRBJ2-7
CASSQDLYEQYF
>TRBV20-1|TRBJ2-5
CSAKGGTTETQYF
>TRBV27|TRBJ2-5
CASIRKGGGGETQYF
>TRBV20-1|TRBJ2-1
CSAPRAGQGQGHEQFF
>TRBV5-6|TRBJ2-3
CASSFLGQGPVTDTQYF
>TRBV20-1|TRBJ2-1
CSARDRVYANEQFF
>TRBV20-1|TRBJ2-1
CSASPTRHEQFF
>TRBV12-3/TRBV12-4|TRBJ2-3
CASSDNIVTQYF
>TRBV6-1|TRBJ2-2
CASANTPGTGELFF
>TRBV5-1|TRBJ2-7
CASSLNVDEQYF
>TRBV6-5|TRBJ2-3
CASSYERGDTDTQYF
>TRBV5-5|TRBJ1-5
CASSFGRINQPQHF
>TRBV5-1|TRBJ2-1
CASSQPEEAGTRNEQFF
>TRBV20-1|TRBJ2-7
CSVLGLTNHEQYF
>TRBV5-6|TRBJ2-4
CVSSLAVTEGTKNIQYF
>TRBV24-1|TRBJ2-1
CATSDFHRGNEQFF
>TRBV15|TRBJ2-4
CATSRVSAGENIQYF
>TRBV19|TRBJ2-7
CASGSPYEQYF
>TRBV3-1|TRBJ1-1
CASSLRVGQGTEAFF
>TRBV20-1|TRBJ1-2
CSARGGRQGANYGYTF
>TRBV20-1|TRBJ1-5
CSAPAETGLRSAQHF
>TRBV6-1|TRBJ2-1
CASMERGGYNEQFF
>TRBV4-2|TRBJ2-2
CASSQDWTNTGELFF
>TRBV7-3|TRBJ2-2
CASSPQDAGELFF
>TRBV15|TRBJ2-3
CATSRAGDTQYF
>TRBV20-1|TRBJ2-2
CSAGPPSGELFF